This T cell receptor beta chain was profiled in a study of vaccination and CD4 T cells after COVID-19. Study findings and constraints: The authors identified 304 of 307 vaccine-specific clones in convalescent patients as spike mono-reactive.

CDR1 and CDR2 from the germline V gene are MNHEY and SMNVEV (reference sequence). V shed 2 bases, J shed 4 bases, and the junction held 0 bases outside the gene matches. The CDR3 runs 13 residues. With the Oncomine TCR Beta short-read assay, DNA from cultured CD4+ T cells was sequenced. DNA came from CD4+ T cells after culture. Each CDR3 protein gets one entry after TCRdb re-called the PCR reads with MiXCR. The repertoire holds 8,500 to 9,500 distinct CDR3 sequences, with roughly a third as singletons. This clonotype was recorded a few times. Its matching antigen is unknown. As to treatment: roughly 10-day PBMC culture with coronavirus spike peptide pools or control peptides (ViraFEST assay). The collection of CD4+ T cells from the unexposed donor took place before the COVID-19 pandemic (2011-2018). Negative selection enriched CD4+ T cells from cultures at 9 to 10 days. Four cold-coronavirus spikes, along with SARS-CoV-2 S/N, were used to probe unexposed-donor CD4+ T cells, cells permitting.

V is TRBV27 and J is TRBJ2-5; 8 bases line up with TRBD1. The sequencing input was CD4+ T cells from blood, cultured in vitro. The source of this sequence is a human donor in good health. In nucleotides, the CDR3 is TGTGCCAGCAGTTTACAGGGGGCAGAGACCCAGTACTTC. It yields the protein CASSLQGAETQYF.